These 28 T cell receptor beta chains were sequenced from one sample in a study of shared clonotypes between healthy human individuals. This table comes from immunoSEQ multiplex PCR, and its TCRdb copy is limited to in-frame clones, with some not included. Here the sample spans 400,000 to 600,000 clones, 60% to 80% being singletons. Material: PBMCs. The receptor set was obtained from a woman in her thirties or forties in good health. Some clones in this sample may be carry-over from other donors' samples.

This clone has more than one count but fewer than ten. The V gene is TRBV7-9, the J gene TRBJ2-7; 8 positions agree with TRBD2. V trimming: 5 bases; J trimming: 9 bases; junction bases outside the gene matches: 9. Germline V CDR1 and CDR2: SEHNR, FQNEAQ (reference sequence). The CDR3 has 13 amino acids. The chain's CDR3 is CASSRGGAPGQYF. The CDR3 bases are TGTGCCAGCAGCCGGGGGGGGGCCCCAGGGCAGTACTTC.

The rearrangement joins TRBV7-9 to TRBJ1-6; D ambiguous. The CDR3 loop spans 15 amino acids. V shed 5 bases and J shed 0 bases, with 8 bases lying between them. Germline V lookup: CDR1 SEHNR, CDR2 FQNEAQ (reference sequence). This chain's CDR3 is CASSPFDSYNSPLHF. CDR3 nucleotide sequence: TGTGCCAGCAGCCCGTTTGACTCCTATAATTCACCCCTCCACTTT.

Points on this clone: Other DNA sequences in the same sample also yield this CDR3. The V gene is TRBV5-4, the J gene TRBJ2-5, with D possibly matching TRBD1 (6 bases). This CDR3 is built from 16 residues. Trimming removed 4 bases from V and 1 base from J, with 17 bases in between. CDR1 SGHNT and CDR2 YYREEE come from the germline V gene (reference sequence). The CDR3 sequence: CASSPSRTGSQETQYF. In nucleotides, the CDR3 is TGTGCCAGCAGCCCCAGTCGTACAGGGAGCCAAGAGACCCAGTACTTC.

The CDR3 DNA is TGTGCCAACACAATGGGAGGGGGTTTAGCGGACAGCTCCTACAATGAGCAGTTCTTC. This encodes CANTMGGGLADSSYNEQFF. This chain links TRBV21-1 with TRBJ2-1; the table's TRBD2 call for D was not verified on the DNA. TRBV21-1 is a listed pseudogene. There are 19 residues in the CDR3.

The chain joins TRBV19 to TRBJ2-2; 10 positions agree with TRBD2. The CDR3 is 16 residues long. The V gene end was trimmed by 10 bases and the J gene end by 6 bases; junction bases not matched to a gene: 14. CDR1 LNHDA and CDR2 SQIVND come from the germline V gene (reference sequence). Here the CDR3 reads CATLEVPSGSPGELFF. CDR3 nucleotide sequence: TGTGCCACCCTAGAGGTCCCTAGCGGGAGTCCCGGGGAGCTGTTTTTT.

This chain uses TRBV5-1 with TRBJ2-2; TRBD2 is a possible D gene (6 bases). Deletions cut 0 bases from V and 0 bases from J, with 9 bases between. Germline CDR1 SGHRS, CDR2 YFSETQ. CDR3 length equals 16 residues. CDR3 in DNA: TGCGCCAGCAGCTTGGCCCGGGACTCGAACACCGGGGAGCTGTTTTTT. This encodes CASSLARDSNTGELFF.

As concerns this clone: The same CDR3 arises from other DNA sequences in this sample as well. CDR3 sequence reads: CASSVGQGEQYF. The CDR3 DNA sequence: TGTGCCAGCAGCGTAGGACAGGGCGAGCAGTACTTC. This sequence joins TRBV9 and TRBJ2-7, with 7 bases fitting TRBD1. V was pared by 0 bases and J by 6 bases, with 0 bases of the junction left unmatched. This CDR3 region has 12 residues. Germline values: CDR1 SGDLS, CDR2 YYNGEE. Full variable domain (remainder filled in from reference TRBV9 and TRBJ2-7): DSGVTQTPKHLITATGQRVTLRCSPRSGDLSVYWYQQSLDQGLQFLIQYYNGEERAKGNILERFSAQQFPDLHSELNLSSLELGDSALYFCASSVGQGEQYFGPGTRLTVT.

The genes are TRBV23-1 and TRBJ2-1, with D perhaps assigned TRBD1 or TRBD2 (7 bases each). TRBV23-1 counts as an open reading frame of uncertain function. The V end was cut by 3 bases, the J end by 7 bases, with 16 bases between. CDR3 size: 15 residues. The CDR3 reads CASSHPPGGGNEQFF. Written as DNA, the CDR3 is TGCGCCAGCAGTCACCCCCCAGGGGGGGGAAATGAGCAGTTCTTC.

The CDR3, as DNA: TGTGCCAGCAGGTCCGCCAATCAGCCCCAGCATTTT. It translates to CASRSANQPQHF. The rearrangement joins TRBV27 to TRBJ1-5; D not certain. This CDR3 has 12 residues. Germline V gene lookup returns CDR1 MNHEY and CDR2 SMNVEV (reference sequence). Trimming took off 6 bases at V and 3 bases at J, with 6 bases between the two ends.

On this clone: Within the sample, other DNA sequences also encode this same CDR3. The gene calls are TRBV7-8 and TRBJ2-7; D is undetermined. CDR3 size: 12 residues. V was shortened by 1 base and J by 3 bases, with 4 bases between the two germline ends. Germline loops: CDR1 SGHVS, CDR2 FQNEAQ. DNA of the CDR3: TGTGCCAGCAGCTTAGGCAGCTACGAGCAGTACTTC. It translates to CASSLGSYEQYF.

The chain has TRBV28 and TRBJ1-2; the D gene is possibly TRBD1 (5 bases). Deletions cut 0 bases from V and 4 bases from J, with 9 bases between. The CDR3 has 14 amino acids. Germline values: CDR1 MDHEN, CDR2 SYDVKM. The CDR3 DNA is TGTGCCAGCAGTTTATGGCGAGACAGCTATGGCTACACCTTC. Translating gives CASSLWRDSYGYTF.

This chain links TRBV9 with TRBJ1-2; no clear D gene. V shed 2 bases and J shed 5 bases, with 16 bases lying between them. Germline-derived CDR1 and CDR2 are SGDLS and YYNGEE. The CDR3 consists of 15 residues. CDR3 sequence reads: CASSVRAGLGYGYTF. The CDR3 DNA follows: TGTGCCAGCAGCGTCCGGGCCGGTCTTGGTTATGGCTACACCTTC.

V gene TRBV11-2 combines with J gene TRBJ2-3; maybe TRBD2 (7 bases). Germline values: CDR1 SGHAT, CDR2 FQNNGV. The CDR3 contains 17 residues. The V end was cut by 1 base, the J end by 4 bases, with 18 bases between. The CDR3: CASSLGLGAGVSDTQYF. The DNA for the CDR3 is TGTGCCAGCAGCTTAGGGCTGGGGGCGGGAGTATCAGATACGCAGTATTTT.

V is TRBV19 and J is TRBJ1-2, with TRBD1 matching 7 bases. The ends lost 2 bases at V and 3 bases at J; junction bases unmatched: 3. This CDR3 comprises 14 residues. Germline V gene data show CDR1 as LNHDA and CDR2 as SQIVND (reference sequence). CDR3 DNA: TGTGCCAGTAGTATACCGGGACAGTACTATGGCTACACCTTC. It specifies CASSIPGQYYGYTF.

The chain has TRBV19 and TRBJ2-2; tentatively, D is TRBD1 or TRBD2 (6 bases each). Germline V gene sequence: CDR1 LNHDA, CDR2 SQIVND (reference sequence). This CDR3 spans 16 amino acids. V lost 6 bases and J 3 bases, leaving 17 bases between the germline ends. The chain's CDR3 is CASRKGRQGYTGELFF. The CDR3 coding sequence is TGTGCCAGTAGGAAAGGGAGGCAGGGGTACACCGGGGAGCTGTTTTTT.

The rearrangement links TRBV4-1 to TRBJ2-7; 8 bases match TRBD1. The CDR3 sequence is 15 residues long. Losses at the gene ends were 6 bases for V and 0 bases for J; bases not matched to a gene: 7. Looked up from germline, CDR1 is MGHRA and CDR2 is YSYEKL. Here the CDR3 reads CASRGAGTGSYEQYF. The CDR3 DNA reads as TGCGCCAGCAGGGGGGCGGGGACAGGCTCCTACGAGCAGTACTTC.

The genes are TRBV18 and TRBJ2-7; D is possibly TRBD1 (6 bases). The V gene lost 3 bases and the J gene lost 7 bases, with 16 bases spanning the gap. CDR1 is KGHSH, CDR2 LQKENI, per germline. This CDR3 comprises 14 residues. This chain's CDR3 is CASSPTGISGEQYF. As DNA, the CDR3 is TGTGCCAGCTCACCCACAGGGATCAGTGGGGAGCAGTACTTC.

The chain uses TRBV5-1 and TRBJ2-7; TRBD2 agrees at 15 bases. The CDR3 runs to 15 residues. The germline CDR1 and CDR2 sequences are SGHRS and YFSETQ. V dropped 6 bases and J dropped 10; count of bases not matched to a gene: 11. The CDR3 loop is CASNIGLAGGMSQYF. In DNA, the CDR3 is TGCGCCAGCAATATCGGACTAGCGGGAGGGATGTCACAGTACTTC. The whole variable domain, remainder taken from reference TRBV5-1 and TRBJ2-7, is KAGVTQTPRYLIKTRGQQVTLSCSPISGHRSVSWYQQTPGQGLQFLFEYFSETQRNKGNFPGRFSGRQFSNSRSEMNVSTLELGDSALYLCASNIGLAGGMSQYFGPGTRLTVT.

CDR3 sequence (DNA): TGCGCCAGCGTGAACCGGGACTCCTCAAGTATGGAGCAGTTCTTC. It yields the protein CASVNRDSSSMEQFF. This chain uses TRBV4-3 with TRBJ2-1; TRBD2 is a possible D gene (6 bases). Trimming pared 8 bases from V and 10 bases from J, leaving 24 bases between. Germline V gene sequence: CDR1 LGHNA, CDR2 YSLEER. This CDR3 comprises 15 residues.

V is TRBV11-2 and J is TRBJ2-5; D is unresolved. The closer fit of TRBJ2-7 to the DNA end suggests the J call may be wrong. The CDR3 totals 15 residues. Germline assignment: CDR1 SGHAT and CDR2 FQNNGV. The CDR3 loop reads CASSLGLDASYEQYF. CDR3 DNA: TGTGCCAGCAGCTTAGGGTTAGACGCCTCCTACGAGCAGTACTTC.

This chain joins TRBV5-4 and TRBJ2-1; 7 positions agree with TRBD2. Germline CDR1 and CDR2: SGHNT and YYREEE (reference sequence). V was pared by 5 bases and J by 4 bases, with 9 bases of the junction left unmatched. The CDR3 runs to 15 residues. DNA of the CDR3: TGTGCCAGCAGAGCGGACCTAGCGGAATACAATGAGCAGTTCTTC. Translation gives CASRADLAEYNEQFF.

V usage is TRBV9 and J usage is TRBJ2-7, with D tentatively TRBD2 (6 bases). The V end was cut by 0 bases, the J end by 0 bases, with 13 bases between. The CDR3 contains 16 residues. Per the germline V gene, CDR1 is SGDLS and CDR2 is YYNGEE. DNA of the CDR3: TGTGCCAGCAGCGTAGGGGAGGACCAAAACTCCTACGAGCAGTACTTC. This gives the protein CASSVGEDQNSYEQYF.

A note on this clone: This clone may be a read error of a much larger clone one base away. The chain is built from TRBV7-9 and TRBJ2-3; D not certain. V lost 1 base, J lost 2 bases, and 4 bases lay in between. The CDR3 is 13 amino acids. Germline values: CDR1 SEHNR, CDR2 FQNEAQ (reference sequence). CDR3 in amino acids: CASSLVTTDTQYF. The DNA of the CDR3 is TGTGCCAGCAGCTTAGTGACCACAGATACGCAGTATTTT.

This chain uses TRBV7-9 with TRBJ2-1; 9 bases align to TRBD2. The CDR3 is 19 amino acids. V was pared by 5 bases and J by 3 bases, with 17 bases of the junction left unmatched. Germline loops: CDR1 SEHNR, CDR2 FQNEAQ (reference sequence). The CDR3 DNA is TGTGCCAGCAGCGCCAAGACGGGACTAGCTCGGGCCAACTACAATGAGCAGTTCTTC. The encoded protein is CASSAKTGLARANYNEQFF.

Points on this clone: This sample also contains other DNA sequences that code for the same CDR3. The chain has TRBV5-1 and TRBJ2-5; 9 positions agree with TRBD2. The CDR3 has 15 residues. V lost 0 bases and J lost 4; bases outside the gene matches: 4. CDR1 is SGHRS and CDR2 is YFSETQ in the germline V gene. DNA for the CDR3: TGCGCCAGCAGCTTGGTAGCGGGAGAATCAGAGACCCAGTACTTC. Amino acid sequence: CASSLVAGESETQYF.

The chain has TRBV19 and TRBJ1-5; D remains unclear. This CDR3 region has 15 residues. The V end lost 4 bases, the J end lost 2 bases, and 12 bases lay between the germline ends. Germline V CDR1 and CDR2: LNHDA, SQIVND (reference sequence). In nucleotides, the CDR3 is TGTGCCAGTAGTACATATGGGGTAGGCAATCAGCCCCAGCATTTT. Amino acids: CASSTYGVGNQPQHF.

The chain combines TRBV5-1 with TRBJ2-7; D is ambiguous. The germline V gene encodes CDR1 SGHRS and CDR2 YFSETQ. This CDR3 has 15 amino acids. Trimming took off 0 bases at V and 0 bases at J, with 10 bases between the two ends. The CDR3 nucleotides are TGCGCCAGCAGCTTGGAGGCAGTGAACTCCTACGAGCAGTACTTC. As protein: CASSLEAVNSYEQYF.

In its sample, this clone was seen once. The CDR3 DNA follows: TGTGCCAGCAGTTATACCGGGACAGGGGCGTTCGAGACCCAGTACTTC. Its translation: CASSYTGTGAFETQYF. The gene calls are TRBV27 and TRBJ2-5; 10 bases line up with TRBD1. This CDR3 region has 16 residues. Germline V gene sequence: CDR1 MNHEY, CDR2 SMNVEV (reference sequence). V lost 4 bases and J lost 5; bases outside the gene matches: 10.